This TCR beta chain was captured in a study of T cells in Graves' hyperthyroidism and ophthalmopathy. The overall study: Peripheral blood was obtained at initial diagnosis, preceding any treatment.

This clonotype was seen repeatedly, ten times or more. What it binds is not known. CDR3 length equals 13 residues. After removal of 4 bases from V and 5 bases from J, the junction contained 4 bases not matched to a gene. Overall study results and limits: Most clonotypes that expanded in the thyroid above 0.001 also showed up in blood.

The source material, RNA transcripts, was used to amplify TCR beta CDR3 regions. HTBI primers were used for first-round RT-PCR of the TCR CDR3. MiXCR was run by TCRdb on the multiplex PCR reads, yielding one entry per CDR3 protein. This sample yields about 740,000 distinct CDR3 sequences, of which 14% are seen a single time; about a tenth belongs to the top ten. J is TRBJ2-7 and V is TRBV12-3 or TRBV12-4, with 8 bases fitting TRBD1. This clonotype originated in a woman aged 18-35 years with Graves' hyperthyroidism. The specimen was blood. The CDR3 is CASSSQGANEQYF. CDR3 nucleotides: TGTGCCAGCAGTTCCCAGGGGGCGAACGAGCAGTACTTC.